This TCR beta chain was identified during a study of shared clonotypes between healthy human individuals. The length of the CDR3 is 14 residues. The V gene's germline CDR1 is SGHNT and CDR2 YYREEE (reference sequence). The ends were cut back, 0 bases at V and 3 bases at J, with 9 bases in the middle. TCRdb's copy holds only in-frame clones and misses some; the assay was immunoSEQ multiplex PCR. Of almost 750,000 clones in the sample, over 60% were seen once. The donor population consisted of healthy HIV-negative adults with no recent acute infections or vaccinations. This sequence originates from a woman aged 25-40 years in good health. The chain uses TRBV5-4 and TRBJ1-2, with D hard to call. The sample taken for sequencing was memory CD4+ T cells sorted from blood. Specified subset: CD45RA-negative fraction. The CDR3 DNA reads TGTGCCAGCAGCTTGGGGTCCCAGGACTATGGCTACACCTTC. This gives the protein CASSLGSQDYGYTF.